These 23 T cell receptor beta chains came from one sample sequenced in a study of cytomegalovirus exposure and HLA in healthy donors. Primers: 60 Vbeta forward and 13 Jbeta reverse. Sequencing was performed with immunoSEQ multiplex PCR; in TCRdb, only in-frame clones are kept and a portion is missing. The table lists about 140,000 clones, roughly 80% of them singletons. Sequenced sample: PBMCs. The receptor set was obtained from a man aged 35 to 55 in good health and CMV-seropositive.

V gene TRBV19 combines with J gene TRBJ2-1; weak D call: TRBD2 (7 bases). Per the germline V gene, CDR1 is LNHDA and CDR2 is SQIVND (reference sequence). This CDR3 comprises 15 residues. Trimming took 7 bases from V and 7 from J, leaving 20 bases between them. Written as DNA, the CDR3 is TGTGCCAGTACAGACAAGGGGGGGGCGCGGAATGAGCAGTTCTTC. Protein product: CASTDKGGARNEQFF. The variable domain in full, completed from reference TRBV19 and TRBJ2-1, reads DGGITQSPKYLFRKEGQNVTLSCEQNLNHDAMYWYRQDPGQGLRLIYYSQIVNDFQKGDIAEGYSVSREKKESFPLTVTSAQKNPTAFYLCASTDKGGARNEQFFGPGTRLTVL.

The chain couples TRBV6-5 to TRBJ1-1; 7 nucleotides align to TRBD1. Per the germline V gene, CDR1 is MNHEY and CDR2 is SVGAGI. J gave up 1 base and V 6 bases, and 5 bases lay outside the gene matches. The CDR3 consists of 14 residues. CDR3 residues: CASSLDRANTEAFF. The CDR3 DNA is TGTGCCAGCAGCCTAGACAGGGCGAACACTGAAGCTTTCTTT.

This rearrangement joins TRBV29-1 to TRBJ1-2; 11 bases align to TRBD1. The CDR3 extends over 11 amino acids. Per the germline V gene, CDR1 is SQVTM and CDR2 is ANQGSEA. With V trimmed by 7 bases and J by 6 bases, 1 base remained unmatched. In DNA, the CDR3 is TGCAGCGGGGGACAGGGGGATGGCTACACCTTC. It codes for CSGGQGDGYTF.

V is TRBV19 and J is TRBJ2-6; 9 bases fit TRBD1. Germline-derived CDR1 and CDR2 are LNHDA and SQIVND (reference sequence). V lost 3 bases, J lost 4 bases, and 10 bases stayed unmatched. The CDR3 has 18 amino acids. The chain's CDR3 is CASSMNRGLAAGANVLTF. CDR3 sequence (DNA): TGTGCCAGTAGTATGAACAGGGGGCTCGCCGCCGGGGCCAACGTCCTGACTTTC.

The V gene is TRBV7-2, the J gene TRBJ1-1; D is unresolved. The V end was cut by 6 bases, the J end by 1 base, with 9 bases between. This CDR3 has 13 residues. Germline CDR1 is SGHTA and CDR2 is FQGNSA. CDR3 sequence: CASSLGRNTEAFF. In DNA, the CDR3 is TGTGCCAGCAGTCTGGGCCGGAACACTGAAGCTTTCTTT.

The chain uses TRBV5-4 and TRBJ1-1; D is perhaps TRBD1 (5 bases). This CDR3 region has 14 residues. V lost 0 bases and J 8 bases, leaving 14 bases between the germline ends. Germline CDR1 is SGHNT and CDR2 is YYREEE (reference sequence). The CDR3 reads CASSLGGGREEAFF. As DNA, the CDR3 is TGTGCCAGCAGCTTGGGGGGGGGACGAGAGGAAGCTTTCTTT.

The J gene is TRBJ1-3, the V gene TRBV15; the D is unclear. V lost 0 bases to trimming and J lost 0 bases, with 12 bases between them. Germline CDR1 LNHNV, CDR2 YYDKDF (reference sequence). The CDR3 sequence is 17 residues long. The CDR3 DNA reads TGTGCCACCAGCAGAGAGGCGGCCGGATACTCTGGAAACACCATATATTTT. It is translated as CATSREAAGYSGNTIYF.

This sequence joins TRBV7-2 and TRBJ2-6; 9 nucleotides line up with TRBD1. Germline V gene data show CDR1 as SGHTA and CDR2 as FQGNSA. CDR3 length equals 18 residues. Trimming took 1 base from V and 0 from J; bases not matched to a gene: 4. CDR3 nucleotides: TGTGCCAGCAGCTTAGTAGGGACAGGGAGCTCTGGGGCCAACGTCCTGACTTTC. It yields the protein CASSLVGTGSSGANVLTF.

The CDR3 DNA reads TGTGCCAGCAGCGCGCCCACAGGGAACTATGGCTACACCTTC. Its translation is CASSAPTGNYGYTF. The rearrangement uses TRBV5-6 and TRBJ1-2; tentatively, D is TRBD1 (6 bases). Trimming removed 4 bases from V and 2 bases from J, with 12 bases in between. The CDR3 totals 14 residues. CDR1 and CDR2 from the germline V gene are SGHDT and YYEEEE.

Remarks on this clone: The sample carries other DNA sequences with the same CDR3. V usage is TRBV5-1 and J usage is TRBJ1-3; 8 nucleotides agree with TRBD1. The germline gives CDR1 SGHRS, CDR2 YFSETQ. CDR3 length: 14 amino acids. Trimming removed 0 bases from V and 4 bases from J; junction bases left unmatched: 0. The CDR3 DNA reads TGCGCCAGCAGCTTGGGACAGGGGGGAAACACCATATATTTT. Translation: CASSLGQGGNTIYF.

The chain carries TRBV5-8 and TRBJ1-2, with a weak D call TRBD1 (5 bases). The CDR3 contains 15 residues. Germline V CDR1 and CDR2: SGHTS, YDEGEE. Trimming took off 3 bases at V and 0 bases at J, with 12 bases between the two ends. The CDR3 protein is CASSSWRGANYGYTF. The CDR3 DNA follows: TGTGCCAGCAGCTCCTGGAGGGGAGCTAACTATGGCTACACCTTC.

The chain has TRBV2 and TRBJ1-4; D ambiguous. Per germline, CDR1 SNHLY and CDR2 FYNNEI. The CDR3 length is 12 residues. Trimming left V 6 bases short and J 8 bases short, with 10 bases between. CDR3 in DNA: TGTGCCAGCAGGGGAGAAGAGGAAAAACTGTTTTTT. Its protein product is CASRGEEEKLFF.

This clone was detected only a few times. The chain combines TRBV5-5 with TRBJ1-4, with 9 nucleotides matching TRBD1. The CDR3 spans 16 residues. V was pared by 4 bases and J by 8 bases, with 12 bases of the junction left unmatched. Germline loops: CDR1 SGHKS, CDR2 YYEKEE (reference sequence). CDR3: CASSPIPGQGYEKLFF. CDR3 nucleotide sequence: TGTGCCAGCAGCCCAATTCCGGGACAGGGTTACGAAAAACTGTTTTTT.

The chain couples TRBV5-6 to TRBJ1-1; D possibly corresponds to TRBD1 (5 bases). CDR1 is SGHDT and CDR2 is YYEEEE in the germline V gene. The CDR3 is 14 residues long. Trimming cost V 0 bases and J 6 bases, with 12 bases left between them. DNA of the CDR3: TGTGCCAGCAGCTTGGCCGGCAGGGAGGCTGAAGCTTTCTTT. It is translated as CASSLAGREAEAFF.

The chain couples TRBV15 to TRBJ1-5; TRBD1 matches 7 bases. Germline V gives CDR1 LNHNV, CDR2 YYDKDF (reference sequence). The CDR3 covers 16 residues. J was trimmed by 6 bases and V by 5 bases; bases with no gene match: 13. The CDR3 is CATSPRGRQGGQPQHF. CDR3 nucleotides: TGTGCCACCAGCCCCAGAGGTCGGCAGGGGGGTCAGCCCCAGCATTTT.

This clone was recorded once. V and J are TRBV19 and TRBJ2-5, with 10 bases identical to TRBD1. Trimming took 5 bases from V and 5 from J; bases not matched to a gene: 8. This CDR3 is built from 15 residues. The V gene's germline CDR1 is LNHDA and CDR2 SQIVND (reference sequence). The CDR3 region has the DNA TGTGCCAGTAGTCCGGGACAGGGGAAACATGAGACCCAGTACTTC. Its protein product is CASSPGQGKHETQYF.

Regarding this clone: This sample also contains other DNA sequences that code for the same CDR3. The V and J genes are TRBV27 and TRBJ2-7; unclear D gene. Germline V lookup: CDR1 MNHEY, CDR2 SMNVEV (reference sequence). This CDR3 comprises 12 residues. V was cut by 2 bases and J by 5 bases, with 7 bases left in between. CDR3 sequence (DNA): TGTGCCAGCAGTTTACTGGGCGACGAGCAGTACTTC. Translation gives CASSLLGDEQYF.

Only one count was recorded for this clone. The chain carries TRBV9 and TRBJ1-1; 8 bases are a match to TRBD1. The CDR3 extends over 15 amino acids. CDR1 is SGDLS and CDR2 is YYNGEE in the germline V gene. J lost 1 base, V lost 4 bases, and 6 bases had no gene match. The CDR3 region is CASSPRQGTNTEAFF. DNA of the CDR3: TGTGCCAGCAGCCCGAGACAGGGGACGAACACTGAAGCTTTCTTT.

This clone was picked up a small number of times. The CDR3 sequence: CASISSGISNTGELFF. The CDR3, as DNA: TGTGCCAGTATTTCTAGCGGGATCTCGAACACCGGGGAGCTGTTTTTT. The chain combines TRBV19 with TRBJ2-2; 9 nucleotides match TRBD2. The CDR3 length is 16 residues. V lost 7 bases, J lost 0 bases, and 6 bases stayed unmatched. The germline V gene has CDR1 LNHDA and CDR2 SQIVND (reference sequence).

This chain links TRBV7-9 with TRBJ2-1, with TRBD2 identical over 11 bases. The length of the CDR3 is 14 residues. Germline loops: CDR1 SEHNR, CDR2 FQNEAQ (reference sequence). The J segment lost 7 bases and the V segment lost 4 bases, leaving 3 bases of the junction unmatched. CDR3 DNA: TGTGCCAGCAGCTCCACTAGCGGGAGTAATGAGCAGTTCTTC. Amino acids: CASSSTSGSNEQFF.

The chain has TRBV18 and TRBJ1-1; possible D gene TRBD1, 5 bases. CDR1 KGHSH and CDR2 LQKENI come from the germline V gene. This CDR3 comprises 12 residues. V was clipped by 3 bases and J by 4 bases, with 6 bases between them. The DNA of the CDR3 is TGTGCCAGCTCACCGGGGCTCACTGAAGCTTTCTTT. Translation gives CASSPGLTEAFF.

The chain employs TRBV30 and TRBJ1-5, with TRBD1 matching over 9 bases. The germline CDR1 and CDR2 sequences are GTSNPN and SVGIG (reference sequence). This CDR3 spans 14 amino acids. The junction had 6 bases not matched to a gene; V was cut back by 4 bases and J by 5 bases. The CDR3 nucleotides read TGTGCCTGGACCGGGACAGGGCGGGATCAGCCCCAGCATTTT. Its translation: CAWTGTGRDQPQHF. The variable domain in full, completed from reference TRBV30 and TRBJ1-5, reads SQTIHQWPATLVQPVGSPLSLECTVEGTSNPNLYWYRQAAGRGLQLLFYSVGIGQISSEVPQNLSASRPQDRQFILSSKKLLLSDSGFYLCAWTGTGRDQPQHFGDGTRLSIL.

This chain links TRBV7-8 with TRBJ1-1, with 7 bases identical to TRBD1. With 5 bases clipped from V and 10 bases from J, the junction kept 16 bases outside the gene matches. CDR1 SGHVS and CDR2 FQNEAQ come from the germline V gene. The CDR3 is 15 amino acids. Here the CDR3 reads CASSLGTDTFRRAFF. The CDR3 DNA reads TGTGCCAGCAGCCTAGGGACAGACACTTTCAGGAGAGCTTTCTTT. Full variable domain (missing parts from reference TRBV7-8 and TRBJ1-1): GAGVSQSPRYKVAKRGQDVALRCDPISGHVSLFWYQQALGQGPEFLTYFQNEAQLDKSGLPSDRFFAERPEGSVSTLKIQRTQQEDSAVYLCASSLGTDTFRRAFFGQGTRLTVV.